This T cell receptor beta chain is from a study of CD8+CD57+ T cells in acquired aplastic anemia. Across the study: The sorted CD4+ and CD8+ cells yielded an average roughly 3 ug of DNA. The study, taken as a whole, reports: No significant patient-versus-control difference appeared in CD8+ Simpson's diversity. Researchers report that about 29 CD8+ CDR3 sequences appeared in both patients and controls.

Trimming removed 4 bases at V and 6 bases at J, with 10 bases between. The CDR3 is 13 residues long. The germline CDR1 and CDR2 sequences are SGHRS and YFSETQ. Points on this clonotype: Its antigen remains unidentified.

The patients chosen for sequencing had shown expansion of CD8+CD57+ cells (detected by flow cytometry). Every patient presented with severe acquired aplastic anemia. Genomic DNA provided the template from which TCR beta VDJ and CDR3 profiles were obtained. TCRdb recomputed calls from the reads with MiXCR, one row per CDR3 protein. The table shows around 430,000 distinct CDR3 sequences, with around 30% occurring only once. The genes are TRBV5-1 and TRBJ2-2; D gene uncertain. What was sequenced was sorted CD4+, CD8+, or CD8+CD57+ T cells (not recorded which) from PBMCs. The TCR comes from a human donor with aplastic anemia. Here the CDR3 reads CASSPPNSGELFF. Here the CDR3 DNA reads TGCGCCAGCAGCCCACCAAACTCCGGGGAGCTGTTTTTT.